This T cell receptor beta chain appears in the sequencing data of a study of blood T cell repertoires in COVID-19. Overall study context: Sites in the United States, Italy and Spain provided acute and convalescent COVID-19 samples. The analysed material was cDNA or gDNA that came from T cells, B-cell-depleted T cells, or PBMCs.

Germline-derived CDR1 and CDR2 are SGHVS and FQNEAQ. The V gene end was trimmed by 5 bases and the J gene end by 6 bases; junction bases not matched to a gene: 8. CDR3 length: 14 amino acids. In the study's own analysis: From reference gene primer amplification, estimates of nucleated cell counts were derived. Assay: immunoSEQ multiplex PCR; the TCRdb copy retains only in-frame clones and omits some. V, J and clone size are those of that table, while D and trimming were read from the DNA. The table lists 75,000 to 100,000 clones, more than 75% of them singletons, with 15% in the top ten. The V call is TRBV7-8, the J call TRBJ2-7; 9 bases are shared with TRBD2. The sample taken for sequencing was peripheral blood. This TCR derives from a human donor in a cohort sampled during active COVID-19. The CDR3 loop reads CASSPASGMFEQYF. Written as DNA, the CDR3 is TGTGCCAGCAGCCCTGCTAGCGGGATGTTCGAGCAGTACTTC.